Listed below are T cell receptor beta chains from one sample, sequenced in a study of identical twins. MiXCR was run by TCRdb on the 5' RACE reads, yielding one entry per CDR3 protein. This sample has under 900,000 distinct CDR3 sequences, with approximately 18% found just once. Separately, the same data were catalogued under a study of T cells expressing NK-cell markers.

The specimen was PBMCs. The receptors here all came from a woman between 18 and 29 years old in good health. The CDR3 runs from the conserved cysteine through the conserved F or W. The D gene is left open where the match is weak. Where a row states a size, it is once, few, many or the class of an expanded clone; other rows omit it.

size: few; V: TRBV27; D: .; J: TRBJ2-1; CDR3: CASSPIGTSPSSYNEQFF; DNA: TGTGCCAGCAGTCCCATTGGGACTTCCCCGAGCTCCTACAATGAGCAGTTCTTC
size: .; V: TRBV20-1; D: TRBD2; J: TRBJ2-7; CDR3: CSARVTSGGAGNEQYF; DNA: TGCAGTGCTAGAGTTACTAGCGGGGGGGCGGGAAACGAGCAGTACTTC
size: many; V: TRBV20-1; D: TRBD1; J: TRBJ2-3; CDR3: CSAVEGDRGTDTQYF; DNA: TGCAGTGCCGTCGAGGGGGACAGAGGCACAGATACGCAGTATTTT
size: .; V: TRBV4-3; D: .; J: TRBJ2-7; CDR3: CASSQGGDFTYEQYF; DNA: TGCGCCAGCAGCCAAGGGGGAGACTTTACCTACGAGCAGTACTTC
size: .; V: TRBV29-1; D: .; J: TRBJ2-1; CDR3: CSVGLSGGHEQFF; DNA: TGCAGCGTTGGACTATCCGGGGGACATGAGCAGTTCTTC
size: few; V: TRBV28; D: .; J: TRBJ1-1; CDR3: CASSLAGVGTEAFF; DNA: TGTGCCAGCAGTTTGGCCGGGGTCGGGACTGAAGCTTTCTTT
size: .; V: TRBV6-1; D: TRBD1; J: TRBJ1-1; CDR3: CASSGGQATEAFF; DNA: TGTGCCAGCAGTGGCGGACAGGCCACTGAAGCTTTCTTT
size: few; V: TRBV12-3/TRBV12-4; D: .; J: TRBJ1-3; CDR3: CASTAGRLGNTIYF; DNA: TGTGCCAGTACTGCGGGTCGGCTTGGAAACACCATATATTTT
size: .; V: TRBV7-9; D: TRBD2; J: TRBJ2-7; CDR3: CASSPWTSDYEQYF; DNA: TGTGCCAGCAGCCCATGGACTAGCGACTACGAGCAGTACTTC
size: .; V: TRBV20-1; D: .; J: TRBJ1-6; CDR3: CSARDVGLSPLHF; DNA: TGCAGTGCTAGAGATGTGGGACTTTCCCCCCTCCACTTT
size: .; V: TRBV29-1; D: .; J: TRBJ1-1; CDR3: CSVVSGGLNTEAFF; DNA: TGCAGCGTCGTGTCTGGGGGGCTGAACACTGAAGCTTTCTTT
size: .; V: TRBV7-2; D: TRBD2; J: TRBJ2-3; CDR3: CASSPGLGPDTQYF; DNA: TGTGCCAGCAGCCCGGGACTAGGTCCAGATACGCAGTATTTT
size: .; V: TRBV6-5; D: TRBD1; J: TRBJ2-3; CDR3: CASWFRGTQYF; DNA: TGTGCCAGCTGGTTCAGGGGGACGCAGTATTTT
size: .; V: TRBV4-3; D: TRBD2; J: TRBJ2-1; CDR3: CASSQDTSEYNEQFF; DNA: TGCGCCAGCAGCCAAGACACTAGCGAATACAATGAGCAGTTCTTC
size: .; V: TRBV27; D: .; J: TRBJ2-5; CDR3: CASGLGEWETQYF; DNA: TGTGCCAGCGGGTTGGGCGAGTGGGAGACCCAGTACTTC
size: .; V: TRBV4-1; D: .; J: TRBJ2-7; CDR3: CASSQGLRGATEENFYEQYF; DNA: TGCGCCAGCAGCCAAGGGCTCAGGGGCGCTACAGAAGAGAACTTCTACGAGCAGTACTTC
size: few; V: TRBV12-5; D: TRBD2; J: TRBJ2-1; CDR3: CASGLSAYGGRDYNEQFF; DNA: TGTGCTAGTGGTTTGTCAGCCTATGGAGGGAGGGACTACAATGAGCAGTTCTTC
size: .; V: TRBV12-3/TRBV12-4; D: .; J: TRBJ2-3; CDR3: CASSYGTNVADTQYF; DNA: TGTGCCAGCAGCTACGGGACCAATGTGGCAGATACGCAGTATTTT
size: .; V: TRBV9; D: .; J: TRBJ2-4; CDR3: CASSVDGGGSKNIQYF; DNA: TGTGCCAGCAGCGTAGACGGGGGTGGGTCCAAAAACATTCAGTACTTC
size: few; V: TRBV6-1; D: .; J: TRBJ1-3; CDR3: CASRSSGPNSGNTIYF; DNA: TGTGCCAGCAGGAGTTCCGGGCCAAACTCTGGAAACACCATATATTTT
size: few; V: TRBV10-1; D: .; J: TRBJ2-7; CDR3: CASSEYPGIYEQYF; DNA: TGCGCCAGCAGTGAGTATCCTGGGATCTACGAGCAGTACTTC
size: .; V: TRBV12-3/TRBV12-4; D: .; J: TRBJ1-1; CDR3: CASRLNLRRVFF; DNA: TGTGCCAGCAGACTTAACCTTCGACGGGTTTTCTTT
size: many; V: TRBV20-1; D: .; J: TRBJ2-3; CDR3: CSASGNLAGTDTQYF; DNA: TGCAGTGCTAGTGGCAACCTGGCGGGCACAGATACGCAGTATTTT
size: few; V: TRBV10-1; D: .; J: TRBJ2-5; CDR3: CASSESRKGDETQYF; DNA: TGCGCCAGCAGTGAGTCGAGGAAGGGCGACGAGACCCAGTACTTC
size: .; V: TRBV10-3; D: .; J: TRBJ2-2; CDR3: CAIRTGQELFF; DNA: TGTGCCATCAGAACCGGACAGGAGCTGTTTTTT
size: .; V: TRBV27; D: .; J: TRBJ2-2; CDR3: CASRHLDRTGTGELFF; DNA: TGTGCCAGCAGACATCTGGACCGAACAGGGACCGGGGAGCTGTTTTTT
size: .; V: TRBV25-1; D: .; J: TRBJ2-5; CDR3: CASSDPQGDVETQYF; DNA: TGTGCCAGCAGTGACCCACAGGGAGACGTAGAGACCCAGTACTTC
size: few; V: TRBV12-3/TRBV12-4; D: TRBD2; J: TRBJ2-5; CDR3: CASSNAPMAGGGETQYF; DNA: TGTGCCAGCAGTAATGCCCCCATGGCGGGAGGGGGAGAGACCCAGTACTTC
size: few; V: TRBV5-1; D: .; J: TRBJ2-1; CDR3: CASSLMGANEQFF; DNA: TGCGCCAGCAGCTTAATGGGTGCAAATGAGCAGTTCTTC
size: many; V: TRBV7-9; D: .; J: TRBJ2-1; CDR3: CASSSESDRNNEQFF; DNA: TGTGCCAGCAGCTCCGAATCGGACAGAAACAATGAGCAGTTCTTC
size: few; V: TRBV11-2; D: .; J: TRBJ2-2; CDR3: CASAPRGRAVNTGELFF; DNA: TGTGCCAGCGCCCCGAGGGGGAGGGCCGTAAACACCGGGGAGCTGTTTTTT
size: .; V: TRBV20-1; D: .; J: TRBJ2-5; CDR3: CSAIRPAAETQYF; DNA: TGCAGTGCTATCCGACCGGCCGCGGAGACCCAGTACTTC
size: .; V: TRBV7-9; D: .; J: TRBJ2-7; CDR3: CASSLAGRQTTRPEQYF; DNA: TGTGCCAGCAGCTTAGCGGGAAGACAGACTACCCGTCCCGAGCAGTACTTC
size: .; V: TRBV12-3/TRBV12-4; D: .; J: TRBJ2-5; CDR3: CASRRTAPQETQYF; DNA: TGTGCCAGCAGGAGGACTGCCCCCCAAGAGACCCAGTACTTC
size: few; V: TRBV20-1; D: .; J: TRBJ2-7; CDR3: CSASHRHRPYEQYF; DNA: TGCAGTGCCAGCCACAGACATCGACCCTACGAGCAGTACTTC
size: few; V: TRBV20-1; D: .; J: TRBJ2-7; CDR3: CSALDPAYEQYF; DNA: TGCAGTGCCCTGGACCCAGCCTACGAGCAGTACTTC
size: .; V: TRBV7-8; D: .; J: TRBJ2-1; CDR3: CASNPIAGTLAPEQLF; DNA: TGTGCCAGCAACCCAATCGCCGGGACCCTTGCTCCTGAGCAGCTCTTC
size: .; V: TRBV18; D: .; J: TRBJ2-5; CDR3: CASQSPGTRETQYF; DNA: TGTGCCAGCCAAAGCCCAGGGACACGAGAGACCCAGTACTTC
size: few; V: TRBV29-1; D: .; J: TRBJ2-3; CDR3: CSVGPKAASSTDTQYF; DNA: TGCAGCGTGGGCCCTAAGGCGGCAAGTAGCACAGATACGCAGTATTTT
size: .; V: TRBV7-3; D: TRBD1; J: TRBJ2-1; CDR3: CASSSTGTVTGAEQFF; DNA: TGTGCCAGCAGCTCTACCGGGACAGTTACCGGCGCTGAGCAGTTCTTC
size: few; V: TRBV7-3; D: .; J: TRBJ1-1; CDR3: CASSSQPNTEAFF; DNA: TGTGCCAGCAGCAGTCAGCCGAACACTGAAGCTTTCTTT
size: few; V: TRBV12-3/TRBV12-4; D: .; J: TRBJ1-1; CDR3: CASSFLQTAEAFF; DNA: TGTGCCAGCAGTTTCCTCCAGACGGCTGAAGCTTTCTTT
size: few; V: TRBV5-1; D: .; J: TRBJ1-3; CDR3: CASSLSDSGNTIYF; DNA: TGCGCCAGCAGCTTGTCGGACTCTGGAAACACCATATATTTT
size: .; V: TRBV7-9; D: TRBD2; J: TRBJ2-1; CDR3: CASSLYGGGDYNEQFF; DNA: TGTGCCAGCAGCTTATACGGTGGGGGGGACTACAATGAGCAGTTCTTC
size: .; V: TRBV27; D: TRBD2; J: TRBJ2-7; CDR3: CASSPVGRVYEQYF; DNA: TGTGCCAGCAGCCCTGTTGGGAGGGTCTACGAGCAGTACTTC
size: few; V: TRBV18; D: .; J: TRBJ2-7; CDR3: CASSPISGVYEQYF; DNA: TGTGCCAGCTCACCAATATCAGGGGTCTACGAGCAGTACTTC
size: many; V: TRBV5-1; D: TRBD1; J: TRBJ2-7; CDR3: CASSDRGYEQYF; DNA: TGCGCCAGCTCCGACAGGGGTTACGAGCAGTACTTC
size: .; V: TRBV5-1; D: .; J: TRBJ2-7; CDR3: CASSFYSDRITSYEQYF; DNA: TGCGCCAGCAGCTTCTACTCGGACAGAATCACCTCCTACGAGCAGTACTTC
size: few; V: TRBV25-1; D: TRBD1; J: TRBJ2-7; CDR3: CASKRTGLSEQYF; DNA: TGTGCCAGCAAACGGACAGGTCTGAGCGAGCAGTACTTC
size: once; V: TRBV29-1; D: TRBD1; J: TRBJ1-2; CDR3: CSGTGVLGYTF; DNA: TGCAGCGGGACAGGGGTTCTCGGCTACACCTTC
size: .; V: TRBV6-5; D: TRBD2; J: TRBJ2-4; CDR3: CASSSGLAWSKNIQYF; DNA: TGTGCCAGCAGTTCGGGACTAGCATGGAGCAAAAACATTCAGTACTTC
size: few; V: TRBV5-5; D: .; J: TRBJ2-6; CDR3: CASASSGANVLTF; DNA: TGTGCCAGCGCGAGTTCTGGGGCCAACGTCCTGACTTTC
size: few; V: TRBV20-1; D: TRBD1; J: TRBJ2-5; CDR3: CSASSAGGLGKTQYF; DNA: TGCAGTGCTAGTTCGGCAGGGGGCTTGGGGAAGACCCAGTACTTC
size: .; V: TRBV25-1; D: TRBD1; J: TRBJ2-7; CDR3: CASSESRTGVPYEQYF; DNA: TGTGCCAGCAGTGAATCCCGGACAGGGGTTCCCTACGAGCAGTACTTC
size: few; V: TRBV7-9; D: .; J: TRBJ2-7; CDR3: CASSLSGRVAEQYF; DNA: TGTGCCAGCAGCTTATCTGGCAGAGTCGCCGAGCAGTACTTC
size: .; V: TRBV6-5; D: TRBD1; J: TRBJ2-7; CDR3: CASSYRDRGFYEQYF; DNA: TGTGCCAGCAGTTATCGCGACAGGGGTTTCTACGAGCAGTACTTC
size: .; V: TRBV19; D: .; J: TRBJ2-3; CDR3: CASSKDLYTDTQYF; DNA: TGTGCCAGTAGTAAGGATTTATACACAGATACGCAGTATTTT